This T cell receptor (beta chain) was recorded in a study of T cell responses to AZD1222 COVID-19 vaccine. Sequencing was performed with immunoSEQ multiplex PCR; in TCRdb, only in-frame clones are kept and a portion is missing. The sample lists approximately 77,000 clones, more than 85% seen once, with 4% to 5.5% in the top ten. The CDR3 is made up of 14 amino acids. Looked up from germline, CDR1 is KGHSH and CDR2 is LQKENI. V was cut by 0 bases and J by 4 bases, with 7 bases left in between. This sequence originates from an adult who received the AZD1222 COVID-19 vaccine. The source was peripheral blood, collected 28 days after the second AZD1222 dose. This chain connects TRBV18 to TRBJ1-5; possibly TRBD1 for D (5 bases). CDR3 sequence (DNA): TGTGCCAGCTCACCACCCCAGGGTAATCAGCCCCAGCATTTT. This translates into CASSPPQGNQPQHF.